This T cell receptor (beta chain) was captured in a study of shared clonotypes between healthy human individuals. A 200 ng quantity of DNA, 25,000 to 30,000 T cell genomes, went into the sorted-subset replicate PCRs. Using immunoSEQ multiplex PCR, the repertoire was profiled, and TCRdb retains in-frame clones only, with some absent. Of some 580,000 clones detected, 95% to 98% appear once; the ten largest clones hold 0.25% to 0.35%. Naive CD8 populations comprised CD45RO-negative cells positively selected for CCR7, excluding terminally differentiated effector memory CD45RA+ cells. This CDR3 contains 11 residues. Trimming pared 6 bases from V and 8 bases from J, leaving 7 bases between. In germline, CDR1 is SEHNR, CDR2 FQNEAQ (reference sequence).

Sequencing used naive CD8+ T cells sorted from blood. The J gene is TRBJ2-2, the V gene TRBV7-9; D remains ambiguous. The sequence came from a man aged 25 to 45 in good health. CDR3 nucleotides: TGTGCCAGCAGACCCACTGGGGAGCTGTTTTTT. This sequence encodes CASRPTGELFF. The whole variable domain, filled in from reference TRBV7-9 and TRBJ2-2, reads DTGVSQNPRHKITKRGQNVTFRCDPISEHNRLYWYRQTLGQGPEFLTYFQNEAQLEKSRLLSDRFSAERPKGSFSTLEIQRTEQGDSAMYLCASRPTGELFFGEGSRLTVL.